What follows describes a single TCR beta chain. Treatment meaning: randomized to nivolumab then ipilimumab (arm A) or the reverse (arm B). None of the patients previously received DNA-damaging chemotherapy. These data belong to a study of sequential checkpoint blockade in melanoma. Overall study context: Arm A got nivolumab then ipilimumab; arm B the reverse, 1:1.

Per the germline V gene, CDR1 is SNHLY and CDR2 is FYNNEI. After removal of 7 bases from V and 2 bases from J, the junction contained 9 bases not matched to a gene. The CDR3 length is 15 residues. The table came from immunoSEQ multiplex PCR; TCRdb's copy has only in-frame clones and leaves some out. The data contain around 20,000 clones, about 80% of them singletons. The origin of this receptor is a human donor with melanoma. This rearrangement joins TRBV2 to TRBJ2-7; 9 bases map to TRBD2. The starting material was CD8+ T cells sorted from blood (inferred from file names), obtained from a patient given nivolumab and ipilimumab in sequence. This CDR3 reads CASISGTSRTYEQYF. Here the CDR3 DNA reads TGTGCCAGCATTTCCGGGACTAGCAGAACCTACGAGCAGTACTTC.